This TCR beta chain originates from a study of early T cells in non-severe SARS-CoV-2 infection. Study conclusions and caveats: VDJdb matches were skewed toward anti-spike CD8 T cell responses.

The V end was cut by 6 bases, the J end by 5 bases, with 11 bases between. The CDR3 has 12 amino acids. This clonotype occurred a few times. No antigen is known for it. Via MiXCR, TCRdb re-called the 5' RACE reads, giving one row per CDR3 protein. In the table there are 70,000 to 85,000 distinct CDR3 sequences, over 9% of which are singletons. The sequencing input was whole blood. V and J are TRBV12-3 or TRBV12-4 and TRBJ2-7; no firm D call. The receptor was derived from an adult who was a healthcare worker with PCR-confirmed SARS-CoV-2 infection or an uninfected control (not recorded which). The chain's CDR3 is CASRRQVDEQYF. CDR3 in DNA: TGTGCCAGCAGACGACAAGTTGACGAGCAGTACTTC.